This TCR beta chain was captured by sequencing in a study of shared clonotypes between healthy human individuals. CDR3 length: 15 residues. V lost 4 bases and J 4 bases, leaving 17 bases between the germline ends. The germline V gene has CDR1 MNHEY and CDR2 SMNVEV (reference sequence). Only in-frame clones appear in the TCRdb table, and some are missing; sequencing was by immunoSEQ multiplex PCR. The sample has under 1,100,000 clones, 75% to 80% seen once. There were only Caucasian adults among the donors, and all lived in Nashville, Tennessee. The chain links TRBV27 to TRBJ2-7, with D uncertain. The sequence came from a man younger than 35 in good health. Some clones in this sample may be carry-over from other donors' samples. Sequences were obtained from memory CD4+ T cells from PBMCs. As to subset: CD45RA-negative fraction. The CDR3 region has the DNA TGTGCCAGCAGTTCCCCGACCCGGAAGGGATACGAGCAGTACTTC. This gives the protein CASSSPTRKGYEQYF.